Listed here is a single T cell receptor beta chain. Antigen unknown. The sample belongs to a study of CD8+ T cells in alopecia areata. Across the study: In an open-label trial, patients got 5 to 10 mg tofacitinib twice daily. Tofacitinib therapy took 6 to 18 months; 6 months off drug came after.

The CDR3 has 17 residues. Germline V gene data show CDR1 as SGHDT and CDR2 as YYEEEE. V was cut by 4 bases and J by 5 bases, with 24 bases left in between. Study-wide results and limits: In scalp samples, resident alphabeta T cells of normal skin are also sequenced.

Lesional scalp punch biopsies and peripheral blood came from alopecia areata patients. The sequencing template was cDNA reverse transcribed from extracted RNA. Assay: immunoSEQ multiplex PCR; the TCRdb copy retains only in-frame clones and omits some. The table shows some 120,000 clones, with 58% occurring only once. This chain connects TRBV5-6 to TRBJ1-1; D may be TRBD1 (5 bases). The sequencing here drew on CD4+ T cells sorted from blood, taken at week 0. This sequence was found in a human donor with alopecia areata. The CDR3 DNA reads as TGTGCCAGCAGCCCCGTCGAGGGGTGGGTATACACTACTGAAGCTTTCTTT. It is translated as CASSPVEGWVYTTEAFF.